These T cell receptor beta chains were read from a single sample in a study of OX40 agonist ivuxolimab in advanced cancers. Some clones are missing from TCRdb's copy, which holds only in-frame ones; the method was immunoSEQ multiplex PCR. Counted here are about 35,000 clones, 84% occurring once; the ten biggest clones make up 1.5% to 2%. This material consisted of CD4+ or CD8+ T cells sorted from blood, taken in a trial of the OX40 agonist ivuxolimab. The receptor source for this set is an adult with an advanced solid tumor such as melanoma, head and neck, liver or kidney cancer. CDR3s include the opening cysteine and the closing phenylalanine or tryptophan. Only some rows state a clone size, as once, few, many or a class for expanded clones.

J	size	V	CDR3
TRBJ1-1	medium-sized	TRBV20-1	CSVGVEAFF
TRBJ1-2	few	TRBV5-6	CATNAGRDYGYTF
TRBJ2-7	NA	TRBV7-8	CASSYSQLAGGSEQYF
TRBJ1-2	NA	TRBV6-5	CASRKQGTYGYTF
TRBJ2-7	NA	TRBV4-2	CASSQARTGNEQYF
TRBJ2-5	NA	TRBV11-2	CASSRTATARQETQYF
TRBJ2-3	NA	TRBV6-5	CASSSGPRGGGDTQYF
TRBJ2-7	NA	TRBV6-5	CASSYWPGLYEQYF
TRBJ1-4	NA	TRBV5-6	CASSFVTANEKLFF
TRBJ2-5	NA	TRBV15	CATSRVYRQETQYF
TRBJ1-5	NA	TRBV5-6	CASSFARYSNQPQHF
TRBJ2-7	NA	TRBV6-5	CASRTSGKLEQYF
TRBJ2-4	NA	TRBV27	CASSSTPWAGGRNIQYF
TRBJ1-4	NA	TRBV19	CASSPGTLNEKLFF
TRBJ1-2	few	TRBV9	CASSPWGSGYTF